This is a list of T cell receptor beta chains from one sample in a study of blood T cell repertoires in COVID-19. TCRdb's copy holds only in-frame clones and misses some; the assay was immunoSEQ multiplex PCR. This table holds roughly 81,000 clones, around 84% found once. Sequencing used peripheral blood. The receptors were sampled from a man aged 40-50 years with acute or convalescent COVID-19. The CDR3 runs from the conserved cysteine through the conserved F or W. Fields, in order: V gene, D gene, J gene, CDR3 protein, CDR3 DNA. The D gene is left open where the match is weak.

V: TRBV6-4
D: TRBD2
J: TRBJ2-3
CDR3: CASSEGLPTDTQYF
DNA: TGTGCCAGCAGTGAGGGACTACCCACAGATACGCAGTATTTT

V: TRBV6-2/TRBV6-3
D: TRBD1
J: TRBJ1-6
CDR3: CASSRTTGEDPFHF
DNA: TGTGCCAGCAGCCGAACGACAGGGGAGGACCCCTTCCACTTT

V: TRBV5-1
D: TRBD2
J: TRBJ2-1
CDR3: CASSLAGLAGVDEQFF
DNA: TGCGCCAGCAGCTTGGCCGGACTAGCGGGAGTCGATGAGCAGTTCTTC

V: TRBV6-2/TRBV6-3
D: TRBD2
J: TRBJ2-1
CDR3: CASSPLAGVYNEQFF
DNA: TGTGCCAGCAGTCCACTAGCGGGAGTATACAATGAGCAGTTCTTC

V: TRBV7-2
D: NA
J: TRBJ1-1
CDR3: CASRPDNQNTEAFF
DNA: TGTGCCAGCAGGCCGGACAATCAGAACACTGAAGCTTTCTTT

V: TRBV3-1/TRBV3-2
D: TRBD2
J: TRBJ2-2
CDR3: CASSQVLAGVTGELFF
DNA: TGTGCCAGCAGCCAAGTTCTAGCGGGAGTTACCGGGGAGCTGTTTTTT

V: TRBV7-6
D: NA
J: TRBJ1-3
CDR3: CASSYGSTYSGNTIYF
DNA: TGTGCCAGCAGCTATGGGTCGACTTACTCTGGAAACACCATATATTTT

V: TRBV7-2
D: NA
J: TRBJ2-3
CDR3: CASSLQGRYTDTQYF
DNA: TGTGCCAGCAGCCTCCAGGGCAGGTACACAGATACGCAGTATTTT

V: TRBV2
D: NA
J: TRBJ1-4
CDR3: CASARVLQEKLFF
DNA: TGTGCCAGTGCCAGGGTACTTCAGGAAAAACTGTTTTTT

V: TRBV5-5
D: NA
J: TRBJ2-7
CDR3: CASSLTPADRFLKQYF
DNA: TGTGCCAGCAGCTTGACCCCTGCGGATCGCTTCTTAAAGCAGTACTTC

V: TRBV3-1/TRBV3-2
D: NA
J: TRBJ1-1
CDR3: CASSPTVNEAFF
DNA: TGTGCCAGCAGCCCGACAGTTAATGAAGCTTTCTTT

V: TRBV5-1
D: NA
J: TRBJ2-5
CDR3: CASSLGRGARETQYF
DNA: TGCGCCAGCAGCTTGGGCCGGGGGGCGCGAGAGACCCAGTACTTC

V: TRBV7-2
D: TRBD1
J: TRBJ2-5
CDR3: CASSLTGQGKTQYF
DNA: TGTGCCAGCAGCTTAACTGGACAGGGAAAGACCCAGTACTTC

V: TRBV5-1
D: TRBD1
J: TRBJ2-1
CDR3: CASSRGDRGFDNEQFF
DNA: TGCGCCAGCAGCCGAGGGGACAGGGGATTTGACAATGAGCAGTTCTTC

V: TRBV11-2
D: TRBD1
J: TRBJ2-7
CDR3: CASSLDPGTGTFMGYEQYF
DNA: TGTGCCAGCAGCTTAGATCCTGGGACAGGGACCTTTATGGGCTACGAGCAGTACTTC

V: TRBV29-1
D: TRBD2
J: TRBJ2-5
CDR3: CSSAGGAGETQYF
DNA: TGCAGCTCTGCGGGGGGGGCCGGAGAGACCCAGTACTTC

V: TRBV24-1
D: TRBD1
J: TRBJ2-7
CDR3: CATSDPRTGGDEQYF
DNA: TGTGCCACCAGTGACCCGAGGACAGGGGGCGACGAGCAGTACTTC

V: TRBV11-3
D: NA
J: TRBJ2-5
CDR3: CASSSSLSSETQYF
DNA: TGTGCCAGCAGCTCTAGCTTGTCTTCAGAGACCCAGTACTTC

V: TRBV7-3
D: TRBD1
J: TRBJ2-1
CDR3: CASSWGQGEYNEQFF
DNA: TGTGCCAGCAGCTGGGGACAGGGAGAGTACAATGAGCAGTTCTTC

V: TRBV2
D: NA
J: TRBJ1-4
CDR3: CASETVRNEKLFF
DNA: TGTGCCAGCGAGACAGTCCGAAATGAAAAACTGTTTTTT

V: TRBV27
D: NA
J: TRBJ2-3
CDR3: CASSLGGVGTDTQYF
DNA: TGTGCCAGCAGTTTAGGCGGGGTAGGGACAGATACGCAGTATTTT

V: TRBV9
D: TRBD2
J: TRBJ2-2
CDR3: CASSVVPSGTLTGELFF
DNA: TGTGCCAGCAGCGTAGTACCTAGCGGGACTCTCACCGGGGAGCTGTTTTTT